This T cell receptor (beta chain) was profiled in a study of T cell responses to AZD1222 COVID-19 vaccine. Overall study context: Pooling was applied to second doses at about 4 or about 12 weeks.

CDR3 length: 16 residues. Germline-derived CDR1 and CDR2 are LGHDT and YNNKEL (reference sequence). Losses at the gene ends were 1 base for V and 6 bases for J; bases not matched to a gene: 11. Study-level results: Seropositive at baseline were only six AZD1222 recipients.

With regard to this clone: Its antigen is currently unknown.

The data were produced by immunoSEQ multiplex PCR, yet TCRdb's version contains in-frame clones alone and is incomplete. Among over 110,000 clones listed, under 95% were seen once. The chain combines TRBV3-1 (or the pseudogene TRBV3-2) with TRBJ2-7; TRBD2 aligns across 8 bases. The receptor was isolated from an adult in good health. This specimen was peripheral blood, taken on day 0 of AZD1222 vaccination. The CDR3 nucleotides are TGTGCCAGCAGCCAAGGTGGTAGCGGGACCTTTCGCGAGCAGTACTTC. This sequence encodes CASSQGGSGTFREQYF.